The 25 T cell receptor beta chains below all came from one sample that was sequenced in a study of T cell responses to AZD1222 COVID-19 vaccine. Some clones are missing from TCRdb's copy, which holds only in-frame ones; the method was immunoSEQ multiplex PCR. The data hold approximately 130,000 clones, with 65% to 90% observed a single time. Sequences were derived from peripheral blood, sampled 28 days after the second dose of the MenACWY control vaccine. The source is an adult who received the MenACWY meningococcal vaccine as a control.

J is TRBJ1-5 and V is TRBV12-3 or TRBV12-4; the D is unclear. V lost 6 bases to trimming and J lost 4 bases, with 10 bases between them. This CDR3 has 13 amino acids. The CDR3 bases are TGTGCCAGCAGCGCGAGCCTAAATCAGCCCCAGCATTTT. Translated: CASSASLNQPQHF.

The J gene is TRBJ2-2, the V gene TRBV6-5, with TRBD2 identical over 9 bases. Germline CDR1 MNHEY, CDR2 SVGAGI. The CDR3 length is 14 residues. Germline trimming cut 8 bases from V and 6 bases from J; bases unmatched to any gene: 7. Here the CDR3 DNA reads TGTGCCAGCTGCTCGGGACTAGCCCCCGGGGAGCTGTTTTTT. Its translation: CASCSGLAPGELFF.

The gene calls are TRBV7-2 and TRBJ2-3; no reliable D call. Germline assignment: CDR1 SGHTA and CDR2 FQGNSA. V dropped 1 base and J dropped 1 base, with 6 bases sitting between them. The length of the CDR3 is 14 residues. The CDR3 bases are TGTGCCAGCAGCTTAGACATACGCACAGATACGCAGTATTTT. Translating it yields CASSLDIRTDTQYF.

The chain links TRBV15 to TRBJ2-1; 10 bases map to TRBD2. The length of the CDR3 is 14 residues. The ends lost 7 bases at V and 8 bases at J; junction bases unmatched: 8. Germline CDR1 is LNHNV and CDR2 is YYDKDF (reference sequence). In DNA, the CDR3 is TGTGCCACCAAGGCCAGCGGGGGGGCGGATGAGCAGTTCTTC. It is translated as CATKASGGADEQFF.

V is TRBV5-6 and J is TRBJ2-1, with a possible D match to TRBD2 (5 bases). The germline V gene has CDR1 SGHDT and CDR2 YYEEEE. CDR3 size: 16 residues. V was clipped by 0 bases and J by 8 bases, with 18 bases between them. CDR3 in DNA: TGTGCCAGCAGCTTGGACCCAGCCTACAGAGCGGATGAGCAGTTCTTC. Amino acid sequence: CASSLDPAYRADEQFF.

This clone appeared once. The chain carries TRBV19 and TRBJ1-6; 8 bases fit TRBD1. V shed 5 bases, J shed 6 bases, and the junction held 9 bases outside the gene matches. CDR1 is LNHDA, CDR2 SQIVND, per germline (reference sequence). The CDR3 consists of 16 residues. CDR3 DNA sequence: TGTGCCAGTAGTGAGGGGACAGGTCGTTTTAATTCACCCCTCCACTTT. The encoded protein is CASSEGTGRFNSPLHF.

The J gene is TRBJ2-3, the V gene TRBV7-8; D remains unclear. The V gene's germline CDR1 is SGHVS and CDR2 FQNEAQ. The CDR3 runs 16 residues. V lost 4 bases, J lost 5 bases, and 19 bases lay in between. The CDR3 reads CASSSTRPPFKDTQYF. The CDR3 DNA is TGTGCCAGCAGCTCCACGAGGCCACCTTTTAAAGATACGCAGTATTTT. Based on the CDR3 plus reference TRBV7-8 and TRBJ2-3, the full variable domain is GAGVSQSPRYKVAKRGQDVALRCDPISGHVSLFWYQQALGQGPEFLTYFQNEAQLDKSGLPSDRFFAERPEGSVSTLKIQRTQQEDSAVYLCASSSTRPPFKDTQYFGPGTRLTVL.

The chain is built from TRBV11-2 and TRBJ1-2, with TRBD1 identical over 9 bases. Losses at the gene ends were 4 bases for V and 4 bases for J; bases not matched to a gene: 16. CDR3 length equals 18 residues. Germline values: CDR1 SGHAT, CDR2 FQNNGV. Written as DNA, the CDR3 is TGTGCCAGCAGCTCCCTTAGGACAGGGGCGTCGTCTATCTATGGCTACACCTTC. It codes for CASSSLRTGASSIYGYTF.

The rearrangement uses TRBV4-1 and TRBJ2-1; D not certain. The V gene's germline CDR1 is MGHRA and CDR2 YSYEKL. This CDR3 is 12 amino acids long. V was clipped by 0 bases and J by 7 bases, with 4 bases between them. CDR3 in amino acids: CASSQDRNEQFF. CDR3 coding DNA: TGCGCCAGCAGCCAAGATAGGAATGAGCAGTTCTTC.

This clone was counted between two and nine times. This same CDR3 is encoded by further DNA sequences in the sample. The rearrangement links TRBV2 to TRBJ1-4, with TRBD1 as a possible D gene (5 bases). V gave up 7 bases and J gave up 8 bases, with 14 bases separating them. Germline assignment: CDR1 SNHLY and CDR2 FYNNEI. This CDR3 is built from 13 residues. Here the CDR3 DNA reads TGTGCCAGCACCCCCGGGGCAGTAGAAAAACTGTTTTTT. Encoded protein: CASTPGAVEKLFF.

This rearrangement joins TRBV24-1 to TRBJ2-1; 7 bases align to TRBD1. From germline, CDR1 is KGHDR and CDR2 SFDVKD. V was pared by 3 bases and J by 1 base, with 2 bases of the junction left unmatched. This CDR3 has 15 residues. CDR3 in DNA: TGTGCCACCAGTGATCGGGACAGATCCTACAATGAGCAGTTCTTC. Protein product: CATSDRDRSYNEQFF.

The chain combines TRBV3-1 (or the pseudogene TRBV3-2) with TRBJ1-1; D not certain. V was trimmed by 3 bases and J by 0 bases, leaving 5 bases between them. Germline V CDR1 and CDR2: LGHDT, YNNKEL (reference sequence). The length of the CDR3 is 13 residues. The CDR3 loop is CASSQDVNTEAFF. The CDR3 region has the DNA TGTGCCAGCAGCCAGGATGTGAACACTGAAGCTTTCTTT.

V usage is TRBV5-1 and J usage is TRBJ2-2; no definite D call. V dropped 0 bases and J dropped 0 bases, with 9 bases sitting between them. The CDR3 has 16 amino acids. CDR1 and CDR2 (germline): SGHRS, YFSETQ. CDR3 residues: CASSLVGRPNTGELFF. CDR3 nucleotides: TGCGCCAGCAGCTTGGTGGGAAGACCGAACACCGGGGAGCTGTTTTTT.

The rearrangement links TRBV27 to TRBJ1-2; 9 positions agree with TRBD1. This CDR3 has 16 amino acids. V was pared by 7 bases and J by 3 bases, with 12 bases of the junction left unmatched. Germline CDR1 and CDR2: MNHEY and SMNVEV (reference sequence). CDR3 protein: CASTSRQGGWDYGYTF. The CDR3 DNA follows: TGTGCCAGCACCTCCCGACAGGGGGGATGGGACTATGGCTACACCTTC.

The genes are TRBV12-3 or TRBV12-4 and TRBJ2-7; D uncertain. Trimming removed 5 bases from V and 3 bases from J, with 8 bases in between. The CDR3 consists of 12 residues. The CDR3 loop is CASSTTLYEQYF. The CDR3 bases are TGTGCCAGCAGTACCACCCTCTACGAGCAGTACTTC.

Concerning this clone: The sample has other DNA sequences that encode this CDR3 too. This chain links TRBV27 with TRBJ2-5; no clear D gene. Germline-derived CDR1 and CDR2 are MNHEY and SMNVEV (reference sequence). Trimming stripped 6 bases from V and 4 bases from J, with 9 bases between. The CDR3 is 12 residues long. The CDR3: CASSRPGETQYF. The CDR3 bases are TGTGCCAGCAGCCGACCCGGAGAGACCCAGTACTTC.

The chain carries TRBV11-2 and TRBJ2-5; D is unresolved. V shed 1 base and J shed 5 bases, with 5 bases lying between them. Germline V gene sequence: CDR1 SGHAT, CDR2 FQNNGV. The CDR3 has 12 amino acids. CDR3 loop: CASSLGSETQYF. CDR3 sequence (DNA): TGTGCCAGCAGCTTAGGCTCCGAGACCCAGTACTTC.

The V call is TRBV5-4, the J call TRBJ2-5, with 7 positions matching TRBD1. V was pared by 4 bases and J by 5 bases, with 11 bases of the junction left unmatched. The CDR3 covers 15 residues. Germline lookup yields CDR1 SGHNT and CDR2 YYREEE (reference sequence). The CDR3 reads CASSLPQGWDETQYF. The DNA of the CDR3 is TGTGCCAGCAGCCTCCCACAGGGGTGGGACGAGACCCAGTACTTC.

The genes are TRBV18 and TRBJ2-1; D gene unclear. The CDR3 sequence is 16 residues long. The V end was cut by 1 base, the J end by 7 bases, with 17 bases between. Germline V gives CDR1 KGHSH, CDR2 LQKENI. The CDR3 spells CASSPLGPPTANEQFF. The CDR3 nucleotides read TGTGCCAGCTCACCACTCGGACCTCCCACGGCGAATGAGCAGTTCTTC.

The J gene is TRBJ1-6, the V gene TRBV5-6, with 7 bases lining up with TRBD1. Germline V gene lookup returns CDR1 SGHDT and CDR2 YYEEEE. The length of the CDR3 is 13 residues. J gave up 4 bases and V 7 bases, and 2 bases lay outside the gene matches. CDR3 protein: CASSGQYNSPLHF. The CDR3 DNA reads as TGTGCCAGCTCGGGACAGTATAATTCACCCCTCCACTTT. Full variable domain (outside the CDR3, taken from reference TRBV5-6 and TRBJ1-6): DAGVTQSPTHLIKTRGQQVTLRCSPKSGHDTVSWYQQALGQGPQFIFQYYEEEERQRGNFPDRFSGHQFPNYSSELNVNALLLGDSALYLCASSGQYNSPLHFGNGTRLTVT.

This chain connects TRBV7-8 to TRBJ1-4, with 8 bases that match TRBD1. After removal of 4 bases from V and 8 bases from J, the junction contained 3 bases not matched to a gene. CDR1 and CDR2 (germline): SGHVS, FQNEAQ. The CDR3 has 13 amino acids. The CDR3 DNA is TGTGCCAGCAGCTACGGACAGGGCGAAAAACTGTTTTTT. Protein product: CASSYGQGEKLFF.

This clone occurred once. As DNA, the CDR3 is TGTGCCAGCAGCCCCGCGACCGGCAATGGGAACTATGGCTACACCTTC. Protein product: CASSPATGNGNYGYTF. The rearrangement joins TRBV5-5 to TRBJ1-2; no clear D. The germline CDR1 and CDR2 sequences are SGHKS and YYEKEE (reference sequence). This CDR3 is built from 16 residues. The V gene lost 4 bases and the J gene lost 2 bases, with 18 bases spanning the gap.

The V gene is TRBV24-1, the J gene TRBJ2-6; 8 bases align to TRBD1. The CDR3 length is 18 residues. V lost 3 bases and J lost 0; bases outside the gene matches: 6. The V gene's germline CDR1 is KGHDR and CDR2 SFDVKD. The CDR3, as DNA: TGTGCCACCAGTGATCCCACAGGGGGTACCTCTGGGGCCAACGTCCTGACTTTC. This encodes CATSDPTGGTSGANVLTF.

Only one count was recorded for this clone. The chain couples TRBV18 to TRBJ1-2, with D hard to call. Trimming removed 2 bases at V and 4 bases at J, with 14 bases between. The CDR3 length is 15 residues. Looked up from germline, CDR1 is KGHSH and CDR2 is LQKENI. The CDR3 nucleotides are TGTGCCAGCTCACCAGAACAGAGGGCGGGCTATGGCTACACCTTC. It encodes CASSPEQRAGYGYTF.

The gene calls are TRBV18 and TRBJ1-6, with 9 bases fitting TRBD1. J lost 4 bases, V lost 6 bases, and 7 bases had no gene match. Per germline, CDR1 KGHSH and CDR2 LQKENI. The CDR3 contains 16 residues. CDR3 region: CASSPTTGGYNSPLHF. CDR3 DNA sequence: TGTGCCAGCTCGCCCACGACAGGGGGGTATAATTCACCCCTCCACTTT.